This TCR beta chain was captured by sequencing in a study of control samples from healthy donors and cancer patients. Germline assignment: CDR1 LGHDT and CDR2 YNNKEL (reference sequence). V was trimmed by 6 bases and J by 5 bases, leaving 14 bases between them. This CDR3 has 13 amino acids. Method: immunoSEQ multiplex PCR; TCRdb's copy keeps in-frame clones and lacks some. The sample has 100,000 to 120,000 clones, roughly 90% seen once. The sample was PBMCs. This clonotype originated in a woman aged 55-70 years with lung cancer. The chain couples TRBV3-1 (or the pseudogene TRBV3-2) to TRBJ2-7, with D possibly being TRBD2 (7 bases). The DNA of the CDR3 is TGTGCCAGCAGACTAGGGGGGGCGAACGAGCAGTACTTC. Encoded protein: CASRLGGANEQYF.